Below are 8 T cell receptor beta chains sequenced from a single sample in a study of T cells in tuberculosis. Clones were read by immunoSEQ multiplex PCR, and TCRdb kept only the in-frame ones, dropping some. The sample lists fewer than 30,000 clones, roughly 93% occurring once. Sample: PBMCs. These receptor sequences come from a donor between 10 and 35 years old with latent tuberculosis or without tuberculosis infection.

The rearrangement uses TRBV18 and TRBJ2-2; tentative D call: TRBD1 (5 bases). V was cut by 1 base and J by 3 bases, with 9 bases left in between. There are 15 residues in the CDR3. Per germline, CDR1 KGHSH and CDR2 LQKENI. CDR3 residues: CASSPQGPDTGELFF. The DNA of the CDR3 is TGTGCCAGCTCACCACAGGGGCCGGACACCGGGGAGCTGTTTTTT.

V usage is TRBV7-9 and J usage is TRBJ1-2, with D unresolved. The CDR3 runs to 15 residues. CDR1 is SEHNR, CDR2 FQNEAQ, per germline (reference sequence). The germline V and J ends were trimmed by 5 bases and 5 bases, with 18 bases remaining between them. The CDR3 loop is CASSDRSPGIYGYTF. The CDR3 bases are TGTGCCAGCAGCGATAGGAGCCCGGGGATTTATGGCTACACCTTC.

The gene calls are TRBV4-3 and TRBJ1-2; possible D gene TRBD1, 5 bases. In germline, CDR1 is LGHNA, CDR2 YSLEER. V was shortened by 1 base and J by 3 bases, with 9 bases between the two germline ends. This CDR3 comprises 14 residues. The CDR3 nucleotides read TGCGCCAGCAGCCAAGGGCGACAGTACTATGGCTACACCTTC. Its protein is CASSQGRQYYGYTF.

V usage is TRBV21-1 and J usage is TRBJ1-5; TRBD1, the table's D call, was not compared with the DNA. TRBV21-1 is a pseudogene segment. The length of the CDR3 is 17 residues. CDR3 sequence: CASSKEETGYGNQPQHF. The CDR3 DNA follows: TGTGCCAGCAGCAAAGAGGAAACAGGGTATGGGAATCAGCCCCAGCATTTT.

CDR3 bases: TGTGCCAGCAGCGCGCCCGGGGGGAACTATGGCTACACCTTC. Translating gives CASSAPGGNYGYTF. The chain has TRBV7-2 and TRBJ1-2, with a weak D call TRBD1 (5 bases). Germline V gene lookup returns CDR1 SGHTA and CDR2 FQGNSA. CDR3 length: 14 amino acids. Between the trimmed V and J ends, which lost 5 bases and 2 bases, there was a span of 12 bases. The whole variable domain, remainder taken from reference TRBV7-2 and TRBJ1-2, is GAGVSQSPSNKVTEKGKDVELRCDPISGHTALYWYRQSLGQGLEFLIYFQGNSAPDKSGLPSDRFSAERTGGSVSTLTIQRTQQEDSAVYLCASSAPGGNYGYTFGSGTRLTVV.

Written as DNA, the CDR3 is TGCAGCGTCCTCGGGACAGTAAACACTGAAGCTTTCTTT. Translation: CSVLGTVNTEAFF. The V call is TRBV29-1, the J call TRBJ1-1; the match to TRBD1 covers 7 bases. V shed 6 bases and J 2 bases; nucleotides not matched to a gene: 6. The germline CDR1 and CDR2 sequences are SQVTM and ANQGSEA. The CDR3 runs 13 residues.

This sequence joins TRBV13 and TRBJ2-7, with TRBD2 matching 8 bases. Germline V gene data show CDR1 as PRHDT and CDR2 as FYEKMQ (reference sequence). J lost 1 base, V lost 5 bases, and 7 bases had no gene match. The CDR3 spans 15 residues. The CDR3 here is CASSRTAGESYEQYF. CDR3 DNA: TGTGCCAGCAGCCGGACAGCGGGGGAATCCTACGAGCAGTACTTC.

The V call is TRBV18, the J call TRBJ1-2; the D gene is possibly TRBD1 (5 bases). Deletions cut 1 base from V and 3 bases from J, with 15 bases between. In germline, CDR1 is KGHSH, CDR2 LQKENI. This CDR3 has 16 amino acids. The CDR3 region is CASSPLPGTPDYGYTF. The CDR3 DNA sequence: TGTGCCAGCTCACCACTCCCGGGGACTCCGGACTATGGCTACACCTTC.